Below, one T cell receptor (beta chain) is given with its context. No antigen is known for it. These data come from a study of immune evolution from preneoplasia to lung adenocarcinoma. Findings and limits, study-wide: Normal lung had highest clonality; later lesions appeared denser, more diverse. Top clone frequencies peaked in normal lung, apparently declining through invasive adenocarcinoma.

From germline, CDR1 is SGHRS and CDR2 YFSETQ. V lost 3 bases to trimming and J lost 9 bases; unmatched junction nucleotides: 12. CDR3 size: 17 residues. Repertoires were generated with immunoSEQ multiplex PCR, while TCRdb's copy carries only in-frame clones and drops some. The sample lists about 8,000 clones; around 80% were seen once. Resections took place in Japan or China from the mid-2010s to the late 2010s. Material: FFPE adjacent normal lung tissue. The genes are TRBV5-1 and TRBJ2-1, with 13 bases identical to TRBD2. This sequence originates from a person aged 70 to 85 with lung adenocarcinoma. CDR3 nucleotide sequence: TGCGCCAGCAGCTCTCGGACTAGCGGGAGAGGTCGGACTGAGCAGTTCTTC. Its translation is CASSSRTSGRGRTEQFF. Complete variable domain (other parts from reference TRBV5-1 and TRBJ2-1): KAGVTQTPRYLIKTRGQQVTLSCSPISGHRSVSWYQQTPGQGLQFLFEYFSETQRNKGNFPGRFSGRQFSNSRSEMNVSTLELGDSALYLCASSSRTSGRGRTEQFFGPGTRLTVL.